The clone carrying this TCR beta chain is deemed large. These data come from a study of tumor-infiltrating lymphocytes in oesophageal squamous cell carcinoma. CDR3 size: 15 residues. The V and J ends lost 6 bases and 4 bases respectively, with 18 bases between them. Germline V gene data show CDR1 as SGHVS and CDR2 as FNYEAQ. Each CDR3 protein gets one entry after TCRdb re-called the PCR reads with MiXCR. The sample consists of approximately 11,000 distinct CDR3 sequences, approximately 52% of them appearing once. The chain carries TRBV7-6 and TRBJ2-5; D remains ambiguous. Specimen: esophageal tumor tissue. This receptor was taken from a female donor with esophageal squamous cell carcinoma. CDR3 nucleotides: TGTGCCAGCAGACTCCGACACATACCTATAGAGACCCAGTACTTC. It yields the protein CASRLRHIPIETQYF.